A selection of T cell receptor beta chains follows, all from one sample in a study of T cells in localized non-small cell lung cancer. Here immunoSEQ multiplex PCR was the method, and the copy in TCRdb shows in-frame clones only, minus some. The sample includes fewer than 30,000 clones, about 90% of them seen just once. Material: peripheral blood, obtained before any cancer treatment. These receptors were obtained from a woman aged 35 to 69 with stage I lung adenocarcinoma. Each CDR3 is given with its conserved first and last residue. A D gene is named only where the DNA matches it firmly. Clone size, where shown, is once, few, many, or a class for clones that have expanded.

D gene	clone size	V gene	J gene	CDR3 DNA	CDR3 protein
-	-	TRBV5-4	TRBJ2-7	TGCGCCAGCAGCCAAGATACCGGGGGACTCTCCTACGAGCAGTACTTC	CASSQDTGGLSYEQYF
TRBD1	-	TRBV19	TRBJ1-5	TGTGCCAGTAGTATCTCAGGGGGCAGGCAGCCCCAGCATTTT	CASSISGGRQPQHF
-	-	TRBV5-1	TRBJ1-4	TGCGCCAGCAGCTTGGGGCCGGGGGGAGAAAAACTGTTTTTT	CASSLGPGGEKLFF
TRBD1	-	TRBV4-3	TRBJ1-2	TGCGCCAGCAGCCAAGAGACGGCAGGGGGCTATGGCTACACCTTC	CASSQETAGGYGYTF
TRBD1	-	TRBV29-1	TRBJ1-1	TGCAGCGCTCGCGGGACAGACATGATTGGCACTGAAGCTTTCTTT	CSARGTDMIGTEAFF
-	few	TRBV14	TRBJ2-7	TGTGCCAGCAGCCAAGTGTTTATCGACGAGCAGTACTTC	CASSQVFIDEQYF
-	-	TRBV5-1	TRBJ1-2	TGCGCCAGCAGCTCTCACCAGGGGAACTATGGCTACACCTTC	CASSSHQGNYGYTF
-	-	TRBV27	TRBJ1-6	TGTGCCAGCAGTTTAGGAGGGGAGGGCTCCTATAATTCACCCCTCCACTTT	CASSLGGEGSYNSPLHF
TRBD1	-	TRBV6-1	TRBJ1-2	TGTGCCAGCAGTGTTCCCGGGACAGGGGGCAATGGCTACACCTTC	CASSVPGTGGNGYTF
-	-	TRBV19	TRBJ1-3	TGTGCCAGTAGCCACAGGGCTGGGGGAAACACCATATATTTT	CASSHRAGGNTIYF
TRBD1	-	TRBV7-9	TRBJ1-2	TGTGCCAGCAGCCCCATAGTACCCGGGACAGCCGATGGCTACACCTTC	CASSPIVPGTADGYTF
TRBD2	-	TRBV18	TRBJ2-1	TGTGCCAGCTCACCGGACTCTAGCGGGAGTATTGAGCAGTTCTTC	CASSPDSSGSIEQFF
-	-	TRBV9	TRBJ1-1	TGTGCCAGCAGCGTAGGTGAGGGCTGGACTGAAGCTTTCTTT	CASSVGEGWTEAFF
TRBD2	-	TRBV4-2	TRBJ2-1	TGTGCCAGCAGCCAAGCAGGCCCGGGACTAGCGGGAGGTGAGCAGTTCTTC	CASSQAGPGLAGGEQFF
-	few	TRBV19	TRBJ1-5	TGTGCCAGTAGTATAATGTCAGGGAGCAATCAGCCCCAGCATTTT	CASSIMSGSNQPQHF
TRBD1	few	TRBV19	TRBJ1-1	TGTGCCAGTAGTTCCGGGACAGGGCCTAACACTGAAGCTTTCTTT	CASSSGTGPNTEAFF
-	once	TRBV6-6	TRBJ2-5	TGTGCCAGCAGTTACTCGCAGGGCGTGGAGACCCAGTACTTC	CASSYSQGVETQYF
TRBD1	-	TRBV4-3	TRBJ1-1	TGCGCCAGCAGCCAAGAGGGTATCTTAGGGGGCCGCGAAGCTTTCTTT	CASSQEGILGGREAFF
-	-	TRBV19	TRBJ1-2	TGTGCCAGTAGTTCCTGGACGGAGAACTATGGCTACACCTTC	CASSSWTENYGYTF
TRBD1	once	TRBV6-6	TRBJ1-1	TGTGCCAGCAGTTACTCGAACAGGGGGAGGACTGAAGCTTTCTTT	CASSYSNRGRTEAFF